The text below deals with one T cell receptor (beta chain). What it binds is unknown. The CDR3 loop spans 14 amino acids. Trimming cost V 5 bases and J 3 bases; bases outside gene matches: 6. CDR1 and CDR2 (germline): LNHDA, SQIVND (reference sequence). The sample originates from a study of PD-1 blockade in classical Hodgkin lymphoma. Time point meaning: newly diagnosed, previously untreated cHL patient sample. Overall study findings and caveats: Reported findings placed baseline TCR diversity lower in newly diagnosed patients (compared with healthy donors).

Sequencing was performed with immunoSEQ multiplex PCR; in TCRdb, only in-frame clones are kept and a portion is missing. The top ten clones hold over 2% of a sample with 25,000 to 35,000 clones, approximately 94% of them seen once. V and J are TRBV19 and TRBJ2-7; TRBD1 matches at 8 bases. The clonotype originates from a human donor with classical Hodgkin lymphoma. Sequencing was performed on peripheral blood mononuclear cells (PBMCs). CDR3 sequence (DNA): TGTGCCAGTAGTGCCCGGACAGGGAACTACGAGCAGTACTTC. As protein: CASSARTGNYEQYF.